The 3 T cell receptor beta chains given below trace back to one sample, sequenced in a study of CD8 T cell repertoires and HIV-1 epitope variants (dated by TCRdb to about 2020). The library was made by the immunoSEQ multiplex PCR assay. Not all clones reach the TCRdb copy of this immuneACCESS table, which keeps in-frame sequences only. Checked studies attribute under half of the gap to unresolved V genes and leave the rest unexplained. The sample table contains thousands of clones; only one count was recorded for about 72% of them. More than 40% of the sample is taken by the ten largest. These receptors' targets are unknown. The sequenced sample consisted of cultured CD8+ T cells derived from PBMCs. The receptor source for this set is a male donor with HIV.

In its sample, this clone was seen a few times. The genes are TRBV9 and TRBJ2-1; the D gene is possibly TRBD2 (6 bases). V dropped 4 bases and J dropped 8 bases, with 13 bases sitting between them. The CDR3 is 13 residues long. Germline assignment: CDR1 SGDLS and CDR2 YYNGEE. CDR3 sequence: CASSPRSGDEQFF. DNA of the CDR3: TGTGCCAGCAGCCCCAGATCGGGGGATGAGCAGTTCTTC.

This rearrangement joins TRBV5-6 to TRBJ2-7; 10 nucleotides line up with TRBD1. With V trimmed by 0 bases and J by 3 bases, 0 bases remained unmatched. Germline V gene data show CDR1 as SGHDT and CDR2 as YYEEEE. This CDR3 spans 14 amino acids. CDR3 in amino acids: CASSLGTGGYEQYF. CDR3 bases: TGTGCCAGCAGCTTGGGGACAGGGGGCTACGAGCAGTACTTC.

V usage is TRBV28 and J usage is TRBJ1-5; D is possibly TRBD1 (5 bases). Germline CDR1 MDHEN, CDR2 SYDVKM. V gave up 3 bases and J gave up 9 bases, with 18 bases separating them. The CDR3 runs 15 residues. CDR3 amino acids: CASSLDGGPIRPQHF. CDR3 DNA sequence: TGTGCCAGCAGTTTGGACGGGGGTCCCATCCGGCCCCAGCATTTT.